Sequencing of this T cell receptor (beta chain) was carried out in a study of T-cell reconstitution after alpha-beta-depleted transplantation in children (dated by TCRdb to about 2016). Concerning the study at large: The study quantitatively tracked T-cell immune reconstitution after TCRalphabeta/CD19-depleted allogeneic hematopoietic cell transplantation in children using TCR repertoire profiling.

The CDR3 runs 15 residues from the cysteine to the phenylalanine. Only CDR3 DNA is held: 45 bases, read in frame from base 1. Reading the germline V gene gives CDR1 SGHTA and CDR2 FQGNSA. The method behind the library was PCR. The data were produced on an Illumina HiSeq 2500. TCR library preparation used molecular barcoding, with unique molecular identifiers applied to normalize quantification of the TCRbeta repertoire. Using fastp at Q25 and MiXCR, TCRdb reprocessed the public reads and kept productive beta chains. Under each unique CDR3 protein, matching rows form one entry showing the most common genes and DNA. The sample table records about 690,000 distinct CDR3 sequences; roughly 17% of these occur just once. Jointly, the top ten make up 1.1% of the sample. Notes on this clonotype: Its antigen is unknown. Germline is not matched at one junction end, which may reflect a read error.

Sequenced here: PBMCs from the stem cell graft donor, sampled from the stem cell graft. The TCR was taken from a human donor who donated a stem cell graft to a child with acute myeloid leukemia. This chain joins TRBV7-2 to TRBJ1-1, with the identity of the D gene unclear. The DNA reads TGTGCCAGCAGCTTAGCTCCTGCGATGAACACTGACGCTTTCTTT. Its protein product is CASSLAPAMNTDAFF.